Each of the 6 T cell receptor beta chains below was sequenced from the same sample in a study of human T cells and chemical hapten exposure. Each CDR3 protein is one row after TCRdb ran MiXCR on the RACE reads. Of 150,000 to 200,000 distinct CDR3 sequences listed, under 30% are singletons. Regarding time point: patch test 3, about 24 weeks after DPC sensitization. Treatment specified: therapeutic diphenylcyclopropenone sensitization with weekly scalp DPC. This sample comprised whole blood, obtained in connection with sensitization to the hapten diphenylcyclopropenone (DPC). The receptors were sampled from a woman aged 40 to 55 with alopecia areata. Some clones in this sample may be carry-over from other donors' samples.

The gene calls are TRBV7-8 and TRBJ2-4, with D possibly being TRBD2 (5 bases). Germline values: CDR1 SGHVS, CDR2 FQNEAQ. V was clipped by 0 bases and J by 0 bases, with 15 bases between them. CDR3 size: 18 residues. The CDR3 nucleotides are TGTGCCAGCAGCTTAGCGATGTGGGGAGCGCTAGCCAAAAACATTCAGTACTTC. Translation gives CASSLAMWGALAKNIQYF. The whole variable domain, remainder taken from reference TRBV7-8 and TRBJ2-4, is GAGVSQSPRYKVAKRGQDVALRCDPISGHVSLFWYQQALGQGPEFLTYFQNEAQLDKSGLPSDRFFAERPEGSVSTLKIQRTQQEDSAVYLCASSLAMWGALAKNIQYFGAGTRLSVL.

The chain carries TRBV6-2 or TRBV6-3 and TRBJ2-4; D not resolved. V lost 7 bases and J 4 bases, leaving 14 bases between the germline ends. Germline lookup yields CDR1 MNHEY and CDR2 SVGEGT. The length of the CDR3 is 14 residues. This CDR3 reads CASTWGLDKNIQYF. DNA for the CDR3: TGTGCCAGCACCTGGGGTTTGGATAAAAACATTCAGTACTTC.

This clonotype was seen more than once but under ten times. The chain has TRBV28 and TRBJ2-5; 10 bases match TRBD1. Losses at the gene ends were 2 bases for V and 7 bases for J; bases not matched to a gene: 7. Looked up from germline, CDR1 is MDHEN and CDR2 is SYDVKM. The length of the CDR3 is 15 residues. CDR3 loop: CASSLSPGQGWTQYF. In nucleotides, the CDR3 is TGTGCCAGCAGTTTAAGCCCGGGACAGGGGTGGACCCAGTACTTC. The full variable domain, completed using reference TRBV28 and TRBJ2-5, is DVKVTQSSRYLVKRTGEKVFLECVQDMDHENMFWYRQDPGLGLRLIYFSYDVKMKEKGDIPEGYSVSREKKERFSLILESASTNQTSMYLCASSLSPGQGWTQYFGPGTRLLVL.

This chain uses TRBV20-1 with TRBJ2-1; 8 bases align to TRBD2. This CDR3 contains 15 residues. The germline V gene encodes CDR1 DFQATT and CDR2 SNEGSKA (reference sequence). The V gene end was trimmed by 3 bases and the J gene end by 2 bases; junction bases not matched to a gene: 6. The CDR3 region has the DNA TGCAGTGCTAGGCTCGCGGGACTAGCCTACAATGAGCAGTTCTTC. This codes for CSARLAGLAYNEQFF.

V gene TRBV29-1 combines with J gene TRBJ2-1, with TRBD2 identical over 9 bases. In germline, CDR1 is SQVTM, CDR2 ANQGSEA. The trim removed 4 bases at V and 7 bases at J, leaving 14 bases unmatched. The CDR3 length is 16 residues. The CDR3 nucleotides are TGCAGCGTTGGTGGGTCCGGGACTAGCTTGAAGAATGAGCAGTTCTTC. It codes for CSVGGSGTSLKNEQFF.

The chain is built from TRBV28 and TRBJ2-1, with D hard to call. V lost 3 bases and J lost 9, with 15 bases in between. Germline CDR1 and CDR2: MDHEN and SYDVKM. The CDR3 loop spans 14 amino acids. The DNA for the CDR3 is TGTGCCAGCAGTTTCCCTGGATCAGCTGGTGAGCAGTTCTTC. Translation: CASSFPGSAGEQFF.